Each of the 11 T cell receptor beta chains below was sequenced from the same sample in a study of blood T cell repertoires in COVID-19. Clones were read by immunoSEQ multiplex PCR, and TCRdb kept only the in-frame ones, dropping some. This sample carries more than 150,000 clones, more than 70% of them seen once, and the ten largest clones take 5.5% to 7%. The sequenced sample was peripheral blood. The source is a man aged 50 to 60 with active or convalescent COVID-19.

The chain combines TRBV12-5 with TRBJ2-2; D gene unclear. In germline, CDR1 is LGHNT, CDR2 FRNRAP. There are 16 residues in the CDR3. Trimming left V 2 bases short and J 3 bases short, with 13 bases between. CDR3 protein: CASGLIMRPDTGELFF. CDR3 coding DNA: TGTGCTAGTGGTTTGATTATGAGGCCGGACACCGGGGAGCTGTTTTTT.

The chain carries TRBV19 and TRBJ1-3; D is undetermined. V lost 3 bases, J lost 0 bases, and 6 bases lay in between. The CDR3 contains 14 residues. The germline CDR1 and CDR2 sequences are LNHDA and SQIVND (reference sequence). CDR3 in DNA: TGTGCCAGTAGTATGAGTAGCTCTGGAAACACCATATATTTT. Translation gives CASSMSSSGNTIYF.

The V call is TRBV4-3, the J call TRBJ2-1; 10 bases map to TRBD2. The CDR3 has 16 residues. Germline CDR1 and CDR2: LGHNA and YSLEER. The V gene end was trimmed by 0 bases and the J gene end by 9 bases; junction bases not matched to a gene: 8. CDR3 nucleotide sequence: TGCGCCAGCAGCCAAGACCGAGGTAGCGGGAGGAGTGAGCAGTTCTTC. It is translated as CASSQDRGSGRSEQFF.

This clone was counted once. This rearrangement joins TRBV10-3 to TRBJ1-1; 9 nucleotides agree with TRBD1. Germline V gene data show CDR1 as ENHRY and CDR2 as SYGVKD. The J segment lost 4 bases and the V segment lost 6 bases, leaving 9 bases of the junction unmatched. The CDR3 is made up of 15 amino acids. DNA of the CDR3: TGTGCCATCAGAGCGGGACAGGGCTCTCGCACTGAAGCTTTCTTT. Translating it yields CAIRAGQGSRTEAFF.

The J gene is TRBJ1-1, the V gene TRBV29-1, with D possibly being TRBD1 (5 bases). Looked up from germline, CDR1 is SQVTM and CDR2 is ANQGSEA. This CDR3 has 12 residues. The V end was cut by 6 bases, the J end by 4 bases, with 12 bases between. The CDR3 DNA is TGCAGCGTCACCGGAGGGGCCACTGAAGCTTTCTTT. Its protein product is CSVTGGATEAFF. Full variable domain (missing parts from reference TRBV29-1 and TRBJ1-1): SAVISQKPSRDICQRGTSLTIQCQVDSQVTMMFWYRQQPGQSLTLIATANQGSEATYESGFVIDKFPISRPNLTFSTLTVSNMSPEDSSIYLCSVTGGATEAFFGQGTRLTVV.

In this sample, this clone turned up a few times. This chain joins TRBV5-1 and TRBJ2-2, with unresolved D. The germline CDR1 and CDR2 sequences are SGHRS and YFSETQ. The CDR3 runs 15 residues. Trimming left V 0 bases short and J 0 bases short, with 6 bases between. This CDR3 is CASSLGATNTGELFF. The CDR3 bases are TGCGCCAGCAGCTTGGGAGCTACGAACACCGGGGAGCTGTTTTTT.

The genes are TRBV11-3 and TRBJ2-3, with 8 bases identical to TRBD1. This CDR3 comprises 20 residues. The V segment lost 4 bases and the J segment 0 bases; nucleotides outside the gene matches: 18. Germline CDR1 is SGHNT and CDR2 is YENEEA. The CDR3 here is CASSSDRGSRTGPSTDTQYF. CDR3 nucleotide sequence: TGTGCCAGCAGCTCAGACAGGGGTTCTCGAACGGGGCCAAGCACAGATACGCAGTATTTT.

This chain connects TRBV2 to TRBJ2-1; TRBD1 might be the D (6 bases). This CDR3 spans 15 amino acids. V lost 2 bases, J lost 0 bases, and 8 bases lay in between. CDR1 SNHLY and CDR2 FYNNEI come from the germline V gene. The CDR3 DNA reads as TGTGCCAGCAGTGAAACAGGGAGCTCCTACAATGAGCAGTTCTTC. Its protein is CASSETGSSYNEQFF.

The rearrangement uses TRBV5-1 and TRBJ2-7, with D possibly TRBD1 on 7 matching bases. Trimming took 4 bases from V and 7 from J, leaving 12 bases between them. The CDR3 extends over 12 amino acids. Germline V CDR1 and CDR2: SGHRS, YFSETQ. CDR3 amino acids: CASSATGREQYF. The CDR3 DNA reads TGCGCCAGCAGCGCGACAGGGAGGGAGCAGTACTTC.

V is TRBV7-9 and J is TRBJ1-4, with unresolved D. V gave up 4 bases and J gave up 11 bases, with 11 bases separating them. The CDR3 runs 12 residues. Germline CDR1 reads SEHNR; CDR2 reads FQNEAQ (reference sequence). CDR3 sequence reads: CASSSDSGKLFF. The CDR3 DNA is TGTGCCAGCAGCTCTGACTCGGGGAAACTGTTTTTT.

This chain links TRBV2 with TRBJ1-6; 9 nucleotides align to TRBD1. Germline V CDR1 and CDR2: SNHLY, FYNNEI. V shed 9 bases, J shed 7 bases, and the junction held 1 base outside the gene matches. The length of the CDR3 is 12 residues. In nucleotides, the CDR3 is TGTGCCAGACAGGGGGCAAATTCACCCCTCCACTTT. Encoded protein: CARQGANSPLHF.